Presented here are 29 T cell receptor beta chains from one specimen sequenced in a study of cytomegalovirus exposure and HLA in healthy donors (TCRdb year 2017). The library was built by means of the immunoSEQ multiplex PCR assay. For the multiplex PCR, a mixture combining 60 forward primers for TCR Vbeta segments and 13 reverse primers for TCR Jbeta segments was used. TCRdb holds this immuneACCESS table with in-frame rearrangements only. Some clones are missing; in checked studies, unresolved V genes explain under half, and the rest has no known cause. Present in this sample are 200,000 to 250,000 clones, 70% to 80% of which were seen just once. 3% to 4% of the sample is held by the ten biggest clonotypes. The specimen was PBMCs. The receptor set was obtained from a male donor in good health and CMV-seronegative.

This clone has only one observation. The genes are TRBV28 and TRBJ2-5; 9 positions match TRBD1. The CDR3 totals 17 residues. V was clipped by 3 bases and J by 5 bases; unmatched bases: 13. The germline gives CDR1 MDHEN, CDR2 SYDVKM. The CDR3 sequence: CASSFRGTGRVGETQYF. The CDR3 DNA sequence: TGTGCCAGCAGTTTTAGGGGGACAGGGCGAGTCGGGGAGACCCAGTACTTC.

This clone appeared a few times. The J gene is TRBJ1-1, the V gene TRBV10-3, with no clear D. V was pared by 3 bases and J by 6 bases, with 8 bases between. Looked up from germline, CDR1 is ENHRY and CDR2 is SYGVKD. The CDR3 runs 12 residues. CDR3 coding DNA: TGTGCCATCAGTGATCTCCAGGCTGAAGCTTTCTTT. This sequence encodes CAISDLQAEAFF.

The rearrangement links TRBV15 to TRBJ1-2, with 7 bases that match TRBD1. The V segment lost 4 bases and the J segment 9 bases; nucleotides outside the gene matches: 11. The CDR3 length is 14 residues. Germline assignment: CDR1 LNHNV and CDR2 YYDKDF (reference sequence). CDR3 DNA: TGTGCCACCAGCACCCGGACAGGAGGCATGAGCTACACCTTC. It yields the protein CATSTRTGGMSYTF.

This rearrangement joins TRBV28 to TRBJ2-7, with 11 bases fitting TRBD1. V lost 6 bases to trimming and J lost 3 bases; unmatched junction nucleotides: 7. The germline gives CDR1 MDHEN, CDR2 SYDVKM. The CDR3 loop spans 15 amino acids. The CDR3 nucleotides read TGTGCCAGCAGCCCGACCGGGACAGGGGGCTACGAGCAGTACTTC. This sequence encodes CASSPTGTGGYEQYF.

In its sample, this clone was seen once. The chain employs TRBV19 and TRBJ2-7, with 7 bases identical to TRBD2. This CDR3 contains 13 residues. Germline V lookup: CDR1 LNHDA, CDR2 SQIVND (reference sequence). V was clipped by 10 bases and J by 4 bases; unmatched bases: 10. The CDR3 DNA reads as TGTGCCACCCGCCCCGCGGGAGCTTACGAGCAGTACTTC. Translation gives CATRPAGAYEQYF.

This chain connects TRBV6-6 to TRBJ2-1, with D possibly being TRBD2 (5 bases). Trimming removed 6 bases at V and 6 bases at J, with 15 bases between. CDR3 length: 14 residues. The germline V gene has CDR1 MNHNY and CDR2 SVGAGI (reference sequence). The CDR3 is CASSPGLLGNEQFF. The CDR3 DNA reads TGTGCCAGCAGCCCTGGACTGCTCGGCAATGAGCAGTTCTTC.

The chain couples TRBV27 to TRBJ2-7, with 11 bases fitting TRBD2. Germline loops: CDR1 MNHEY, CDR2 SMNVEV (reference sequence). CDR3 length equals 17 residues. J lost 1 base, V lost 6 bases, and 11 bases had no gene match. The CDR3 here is CASRVGTSGAQSYEQYF. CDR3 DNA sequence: TGTGCCAGCAGGGTAGGGACTAGCGGAGCCCAATCCTACGAGCAGTACTTC.

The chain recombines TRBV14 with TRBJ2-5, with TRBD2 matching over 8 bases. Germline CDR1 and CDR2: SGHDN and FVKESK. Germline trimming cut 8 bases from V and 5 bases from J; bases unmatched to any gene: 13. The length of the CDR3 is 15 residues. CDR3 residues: CASGSGTRSRETQYF. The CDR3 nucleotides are TGTGCCAGCGGTTCCGGGACTAGAAGTCGGGAGACCCAGTACTTC. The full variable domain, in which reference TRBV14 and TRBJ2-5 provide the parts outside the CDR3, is EAGVTQFPSHSVIEKGQTVTLRCDPISGHDNLYWYRRVMGKEIKFLLHFVKESKQDESGMPNNRFLAERTGGTYSTLKVQPAELEDSGVYFCASGSGTRSRETQYFGPGTRLLVL.

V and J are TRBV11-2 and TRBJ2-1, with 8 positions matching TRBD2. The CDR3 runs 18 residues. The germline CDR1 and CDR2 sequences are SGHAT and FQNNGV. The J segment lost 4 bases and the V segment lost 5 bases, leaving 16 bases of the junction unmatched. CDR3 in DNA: TGTGCCAGCAGCCCCTTAGCGGGACTGCGCCTGGGGTACAATGAGCAGTTCTTC. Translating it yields CASSPLAGLRLGYNEQFF.

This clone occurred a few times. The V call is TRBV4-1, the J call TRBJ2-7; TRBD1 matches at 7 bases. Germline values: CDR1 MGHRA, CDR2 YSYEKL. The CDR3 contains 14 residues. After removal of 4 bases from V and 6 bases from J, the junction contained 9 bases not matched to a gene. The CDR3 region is CASSLRSTGFEQYF. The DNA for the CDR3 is TGCGCCAGCAGCCTCCGGTCGACAGGGTTCGAGCAGTACTTC.

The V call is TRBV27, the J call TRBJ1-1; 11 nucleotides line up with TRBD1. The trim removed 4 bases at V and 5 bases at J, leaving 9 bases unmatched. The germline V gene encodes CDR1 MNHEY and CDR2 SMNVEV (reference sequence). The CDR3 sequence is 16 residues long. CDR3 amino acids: CASSSTGQGGNTEAFF. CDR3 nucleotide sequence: TGTGCCAGCAGTTCAACGGGACAGGGGGGGAATACTGAAGCTTTCTTT.

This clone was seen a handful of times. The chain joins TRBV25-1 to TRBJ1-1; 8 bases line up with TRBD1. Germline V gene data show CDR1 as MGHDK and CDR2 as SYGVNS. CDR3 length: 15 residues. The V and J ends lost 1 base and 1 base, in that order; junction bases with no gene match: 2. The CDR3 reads CASSESDRANTEAFF. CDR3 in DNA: TGTGCCAGCAGTGAATCGGACAGGGCGAACACTGAAGCTTTCTTT.

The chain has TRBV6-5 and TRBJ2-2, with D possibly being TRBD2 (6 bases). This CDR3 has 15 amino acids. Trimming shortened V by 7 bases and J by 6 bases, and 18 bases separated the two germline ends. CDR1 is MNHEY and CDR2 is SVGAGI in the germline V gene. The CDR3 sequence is CASKVPGLLPGELFF. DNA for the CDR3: TGTGCCAGCAAAGTACCGGGACTCCTCCCCGGGGAGCTGTTTTTT.

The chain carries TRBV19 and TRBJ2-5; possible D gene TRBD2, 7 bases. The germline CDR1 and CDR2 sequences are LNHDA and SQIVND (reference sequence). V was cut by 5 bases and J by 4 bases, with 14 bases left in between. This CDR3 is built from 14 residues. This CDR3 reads CASSWGGGRETQYF. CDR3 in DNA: TGTGCCAGTAGTTGGGGAGGGGGGAGAGAGACCCAGTACTTC.

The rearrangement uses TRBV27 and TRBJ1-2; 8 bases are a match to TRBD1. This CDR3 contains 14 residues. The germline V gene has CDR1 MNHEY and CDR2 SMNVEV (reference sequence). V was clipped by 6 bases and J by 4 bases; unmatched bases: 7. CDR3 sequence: CASRGTGESYGYTF. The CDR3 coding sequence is TGTGCCAGCAGGGGGACAGGAGAATCCTATGGCTACACCTTC.

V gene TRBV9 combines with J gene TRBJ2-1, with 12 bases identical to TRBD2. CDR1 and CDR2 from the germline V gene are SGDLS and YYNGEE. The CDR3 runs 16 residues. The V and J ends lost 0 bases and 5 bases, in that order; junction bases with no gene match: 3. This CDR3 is CASSVGSSGGDNEQFF. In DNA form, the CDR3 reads TGTGCCAGCAGCGTAGGGTCTAGCGGGGGGGACAATGAGCAGTTCTTC.

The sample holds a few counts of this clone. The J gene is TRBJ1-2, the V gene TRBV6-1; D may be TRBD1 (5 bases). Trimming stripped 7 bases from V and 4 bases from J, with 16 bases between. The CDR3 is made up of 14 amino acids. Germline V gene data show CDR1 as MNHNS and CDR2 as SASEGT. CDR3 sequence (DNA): TGTGCCAGCAATACCAGACAGAGAATCTATGGCTACACCTTC. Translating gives CASNTRQRIYGYTF.

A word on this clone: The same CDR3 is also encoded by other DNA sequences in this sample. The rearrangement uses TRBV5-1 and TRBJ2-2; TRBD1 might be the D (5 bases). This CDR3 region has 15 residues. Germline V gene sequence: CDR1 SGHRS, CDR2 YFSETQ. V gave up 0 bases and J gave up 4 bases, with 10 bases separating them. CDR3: CASSLGQGVTGELFF. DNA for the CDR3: TGCGCCAGCAGCTTGGGTCAAGGGGTCACCGGGGAGCTGTTTTTT.

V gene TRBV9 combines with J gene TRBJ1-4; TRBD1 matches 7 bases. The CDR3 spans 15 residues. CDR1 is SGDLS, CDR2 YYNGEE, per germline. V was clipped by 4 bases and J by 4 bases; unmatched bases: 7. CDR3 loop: CASSSGQPLNEKLFF. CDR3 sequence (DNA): TGTGCCAGCAGCTCGGGACAGCCTCTTAATGAAAAACTGTTTTTT.

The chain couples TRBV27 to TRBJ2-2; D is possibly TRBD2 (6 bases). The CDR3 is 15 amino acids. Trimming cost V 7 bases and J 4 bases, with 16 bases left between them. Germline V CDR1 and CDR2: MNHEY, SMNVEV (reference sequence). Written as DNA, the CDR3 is TGTGCCAGCACCGTCGGGAGTAAGGCCACCGGGGAGCTGTTTTTT. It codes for CASTVGSKATGELFF.

DNA of the CDR3: TGTGCCAGCTCACCACCGGGGTTGGGGGCCCGGGGCAATCAGCCCCAGCATTTT. It codes for CASSPPGLGARGNQPQHF. This chain uses TRBV18 with TRBJ1-5; D perhaps matches TRBD1 (6 bases). The V gene's germline CDR1 is KGHSH and CDR2 LQKENI. Trimming stripped 0 bases from V and 2 bases from J, with 17 bases between. The CDR3 extends over 18 amino acids.

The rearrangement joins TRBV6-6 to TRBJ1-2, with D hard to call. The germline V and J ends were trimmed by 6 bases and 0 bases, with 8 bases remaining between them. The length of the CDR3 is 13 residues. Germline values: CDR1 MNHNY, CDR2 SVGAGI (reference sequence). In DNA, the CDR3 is TGTGCCAGCAGCAGACAAGCTAACTATGGCTACACCTTC. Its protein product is CASSRQANYGYTF.

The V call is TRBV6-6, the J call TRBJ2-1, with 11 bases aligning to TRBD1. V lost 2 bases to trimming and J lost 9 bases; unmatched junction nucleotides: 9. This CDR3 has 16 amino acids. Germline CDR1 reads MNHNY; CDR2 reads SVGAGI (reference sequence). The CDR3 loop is CASSYLGQGEAGEQFF. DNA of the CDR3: TGTGCCAGCAGTTACCTGGGACAGGGGGAAGCTGGTGAGCAGTTCTTC.

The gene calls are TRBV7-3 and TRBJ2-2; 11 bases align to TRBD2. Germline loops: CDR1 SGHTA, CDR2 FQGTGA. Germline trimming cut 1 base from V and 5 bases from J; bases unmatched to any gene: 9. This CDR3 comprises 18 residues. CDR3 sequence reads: CASSLNVAGGPGTGELFF. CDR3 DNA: TGTGCCAGCAGCTTAAATGTAGCGGGAGGGCCGGGGACCGGGGAGCTGTTTTTT.

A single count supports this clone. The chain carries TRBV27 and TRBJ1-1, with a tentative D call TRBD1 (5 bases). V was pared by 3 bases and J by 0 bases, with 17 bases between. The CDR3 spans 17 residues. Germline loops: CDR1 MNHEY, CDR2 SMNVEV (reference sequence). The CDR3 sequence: CASSFVGVGALNTEAFF. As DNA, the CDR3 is TGTGCCAGCAGTTTTGTGGGCGTTGGGGCCCTGAACACTGAAGCTTTCTTT.

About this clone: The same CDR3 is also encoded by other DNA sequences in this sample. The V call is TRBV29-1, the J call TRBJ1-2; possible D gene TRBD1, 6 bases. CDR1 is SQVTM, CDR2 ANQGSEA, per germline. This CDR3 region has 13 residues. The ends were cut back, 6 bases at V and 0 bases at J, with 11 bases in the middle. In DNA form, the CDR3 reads TGCAGCGTCGCACAGGGAGCTAACTATGGCTACACCTTC. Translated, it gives CSVAQGANYGYTF.

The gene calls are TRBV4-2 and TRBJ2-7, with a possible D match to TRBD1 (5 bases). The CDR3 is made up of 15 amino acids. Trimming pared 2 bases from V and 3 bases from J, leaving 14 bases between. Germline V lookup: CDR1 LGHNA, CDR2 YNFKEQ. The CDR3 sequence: CASSQMQGEVYEQYF. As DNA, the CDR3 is TGTGCCAGCAGCCAAATGCAGGGCGAGGTCTACGAGCAGTACTTC.

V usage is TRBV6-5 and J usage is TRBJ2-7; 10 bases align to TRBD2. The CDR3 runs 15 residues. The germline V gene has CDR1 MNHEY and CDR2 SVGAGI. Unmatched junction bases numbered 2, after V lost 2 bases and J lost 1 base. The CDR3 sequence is CASSYRLAGSYEQYF. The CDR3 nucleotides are TGTGCCAGCAGTTACCGACTAGCGGGTTCCTACGAGCAGTACTTC.

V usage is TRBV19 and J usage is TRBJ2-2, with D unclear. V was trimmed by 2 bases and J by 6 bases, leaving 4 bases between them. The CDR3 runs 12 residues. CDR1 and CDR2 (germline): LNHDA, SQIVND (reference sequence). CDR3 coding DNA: TGTGCCAGTAGTATATCGGCCGGGGAGCTGTTTTTT. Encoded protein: CASSISAGELFF.